The sequence of this T cell receptor (beta chain) was determined in a study of blood T cell repertoires in COVID-19. Assay: immunoSEQ multiplex PCR; the TCRdb copy retains only in-frame clones and omits some. The sample yields 87,000 or so clones, just over 85% seen once. The CDR3 contains 15 residues. Trimming at V came to 0 bases and at J to 6 bases, leaving 4 bases not matched to a gene. Germline V CDR1 and CDR2: SGDLS, YYNGEE. The sample was peripheral blood. The TCR was taken from a woman of 80 years or more in a cohort sampled during active or convalescent COVID-19. The chain is built from TRBV9 and TRBJ1-5; TRBD1 aligns across 9 bases. CDR3 nucleotides: TGTGCCAGCAGCGTAGGAGGGACAGGGATTCAGCCCCAGCATTTT. This codes for CASSVGGTGIQPQHF.